Sequencing of this TCR beta chain was carried out in a study of blood T cell repertoires in COVID-19. Study in general: Some COVID-19 samples were acute and others convalescent; all came from the United States, Italy and Spain.

The CDR3 sequence is 17 residues long. V dropped 3 bases and J dropped 5; count of bases not matched to a gene: 13. Germline CDR1 and CDR2: WSHSY and SAAADI. The authors' processing: Amplification with reference gene primers provided the estimates of nucleated cell counts. TCRdb's table, derived via immunoSEQ multiplex PCR, lists solely in-frame clones and lacks some. The D gene and trimming were derived from the DNA, and the V and J assignments and clone size from that table. Among about 85,000 clones, about four fifths were seen once, and the ten largest hold approximately 1.2%. The receptor was isolated from a woman older than 75 with acute or convalescent COVID-19. This rearrangement joins TRBV10-2 to TRBJ2-1, with 7 bases matching TRBD2. What was sequenced was peripheral blood. The CDR3 region is CASSDPLLLALDNEQFF. In nucleotides, the CDR3 is TGCGCCAGCAGTGACCCTTTGCTACTAGCGCTAGACAATGAGCAGTTCTTC.